The entry below describes one T cell receptor beta chain. This CDR3 is built from 16 residues. V gave up 6 bases and J gave up 0 bases, with 17 bases separating them. These data come from a study of blood T cells in healthy people across ages. The authors ran a second PCR of about 7 to 11 cycles using a sample-barcoded 5' primer and a J-beta primer mix. MiXCR was run by TCRdb on the 5' RACE reads, yielding one entry per CDR3 protein. The profile covers about 1.5 million distinct CDR3 sequences, with roughly 43% appearing a single time and approximately 4% taken by the ten largest. This receptor was identified in a young woman in good health. The rearrangement links TRBV12-3 or TRBV12-4 to TRBJ1-2; D might be TRBD1 (5 bases). The sequencing input was blood. CDR3 loop: CASSPLRTLSNYGYTF. The CDR3 coding sequence is TGTGCCAGCAGCCCTCTTAGGACACTTTCTAACTATGGCTACACCTTC.